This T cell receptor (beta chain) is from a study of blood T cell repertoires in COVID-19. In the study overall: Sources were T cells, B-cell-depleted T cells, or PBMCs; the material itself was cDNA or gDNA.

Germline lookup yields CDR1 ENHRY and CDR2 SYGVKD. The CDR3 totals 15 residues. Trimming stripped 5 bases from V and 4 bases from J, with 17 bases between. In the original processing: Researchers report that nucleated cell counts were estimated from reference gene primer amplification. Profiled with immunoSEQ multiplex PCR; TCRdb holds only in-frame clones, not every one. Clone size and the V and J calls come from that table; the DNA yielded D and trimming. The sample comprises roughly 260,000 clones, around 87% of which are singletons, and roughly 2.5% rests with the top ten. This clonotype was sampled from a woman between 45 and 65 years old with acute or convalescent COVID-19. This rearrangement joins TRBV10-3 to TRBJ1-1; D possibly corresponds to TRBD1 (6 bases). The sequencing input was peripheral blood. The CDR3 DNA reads TGTGCCATCAGTAAGGGGGTAATTGTGGGCACTGAAGCTTTCTTT. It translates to CAISKGVIVGTEAFF.